The 12 T cell receptor beta chains reported below all come from one sample, sequenced in a study of early T cells in non-severe SARS-CoV-2 infection (dated by TCRdb to the early 2020s). The library relied on 5' RACE. The data were produced on a NextSeq 500. The raw public reads went through TCRdb reprocessing: fastp at Q25, MiXCR clone calling, in-frame beta chains kept. When rows share a CDR3 protein, they turn into one entry using the most common DNA and genes. The sample data list fewer than 30,000 distinct CDR3 sequences, and 4.3% of these were observed just once. The ten largest account for around a sixth of the sample. Sequenced sample: whole blood. These receptors were obtained from an adult who was a healthcare worker with PCR-confirmed SARS-CoV-2 infection or an uninfected control (not recorded which).

V is TRBV5-5 and J is TRBJ1-5; tentatively, D is TRBD1 (6 bases). V was cut by 4 bases and J by 1 base, with 15 bases left in between. Germline CDR1 is SGHKS and CDR2 is YYEKEE (reference sequence). There are 16 residues in the CDR3. CDR3 sequence (DNA): TGTGCCAGCAGCCCGAGATTCCAGGGGAGCAATCAGCCCCAGCATTTT. Translating it yields CASSPRFQGSNQPQHF.

This clonotype was recorded many times. The genes are TRBV2 and TRBJ1-1; 7 bases map to TRBD1. Germline trimming cut 5 bases from V and 6 bases from J; bases unmatched to any gene: 6. The CDR3 has 13 residues. CDR1 and CDR2 from the germline V gene are SNHLY and FYNNEI. CDR3 loop: CASSQQGTAEAFF. The CDR3 nucleotides read TGTGCCAGCAGTCAACAGGGGACGGCTGAAGCTTTCTTT. Using reference TRBV2 and TRBJ1-1 for the parts outside the CDR3, the full variable domain is EPEVTQTPSHQVTQMGQEVILRCVPISNHLYFYWYRQILGQKVEFLVSFYNNEISEKSEIFDDQFSVERPDGSNFTLKIRSTKLEDSAMYFCASSQQGTAEAFFGQGTRLTVV.

This clonotype showed up many times. V and J are TRBV7-6 and TRBJ2-7; D possibly corresponds to TRBD1 (6 bases). The CDR3 consists of 14 residues. V shed 5 bases and J shed 0 bases, with 11 bases lying between them. Germline assignment: CDR1 SGHVS and CDR2 FNYEAQ. The CDR3 nucleotides are TGTGCCAGCAGCCGAGGGGACATCTCCTACGAGCAGTACTTC. Protein: CASSRGDISYEQYF.

This chain joins TRBV20-1 and TRBJ2-5; 10 positions match TRBD2. Germline CDR1 and CDR2: DFQATT and SNEGSKA (reference sequence). Trimming removed 6 bases from V and 1 base from J; junction bases left unmatched: 14. The CDR3 has 17 residues. The CDR3 DNA reads as TGCAGTGCCGCCGGGACTAGCGCCTTTGTTACCCAAGAGACCCAGTACTTC. Amino acids: CSAAGTSAFVTQETQYF.

Only a few counts were recorded for this clonotype. V is TRBV7-2 and J is TRBJ2-2; D remains unclear. In germline, CDR1 is SGHTA, CDR2 FQGNSA. Trimming took off 3 bases at V and 3 bases at J, with 8 bases between the two ends. This CDR3 has 14 amino acids. The CDR3 DNA follows: TGTGCCAGCAGCTTCTCGGGTGACACCGGGGAGCTGTTTTTT. It specifies CASSFSGDTGELFF. The variable domain in full, with the rest retrieved from reference TRBV7-2 and TRBJ2-2, is GAGVSQSPSNKVTEKGKDVELRCDPISGHTALYWYRQSLGQGLEFLIYFQGNSAPDKSGLPSDRFSAERTGGSVSTLTIQRTQQEDSAVYLCASSFSGDTGELFFGEGSRLTVL.

This clonotype has a count of ten or more. The chain carries TRBV28 and TRBJ2-7; 7 bases fit TRBD1. The CDR3 loop spans 13 amino acids. Losses at the gene ends were 5 bases for V and 2 bases for J; bases not matched to a gene: 3. The germline V gene encodes CDR1 MDHEN and CDR2 SYDVKM. The CDR3 region is CASSRQGTYEQYF. The DNA for the CDR3 is TGTGCCAGCAGTCGACAGGGAACCTACGAGCAGTACTTC.

This clonotype was counted at least ten times. V and J are TRBV6-6 and TRBJ1-5; D is possibly TRBD1 (5 bases). CDR3 length: 14 residues. Germline V lookup: CDR1 MNHNY, CDR2 SVGAGI (reference sequence). Trimming removed 6 bases at V and 5 bases at J, with 14 bases between. The CDR3 loop reads CASSARGGDQPQHF. The CDR3 DNA reads TGTGCCAGCAGCGCGCGGGGCGGGGATCAGCCCCAGCATTTT.

The gene calls are TRBV5-1 and TRBJ1-4; 9 bases are a match to TRBD1. V was pared by 5 bases and J by 8 bases, with 4 bases of the junction left unmatched. Per germline, CDR1 SGHRS and CDR2 YFSETQ. The CDR3 is 13 residues long. The CDR3 bases are TGCGCCAGCAGACAGGGGGCTCGGGAAAAACTGTTTTTT. Translating it yields CASRQGAREKLFF.

This clonotype has at least ten counts. V gene TRBV20-1 combines with J gene TRBJ2-7; D tentatively reads TRBD1 or TRBD2 (6 bases each). The CDR3 loop spans 13 amino acids. Trimming took 6 bases from V and 7 from J, leaving 19 bases between them. Per germline, CDR1 DFQATT and CDR2 SNEGSKA (reference sequence). The CDR3 sequence is CSAGGPQGREQYF. The CDR3 region has the DNA TGCAGTGCCGGGGGACCGCAGGGGAGGGAGCAGTACTTC.

This chain uses TRBV28 with TRBJ2-7; perhaps TRBD2 as D (6 bases). Trimming removed 3 bases at V and 7 bases at J, with 13 bases between. CDR1 and CDR2 (germline): MDHEN, SYDVKM. The CDR3 spans 13 residues. The CDR3 bases are TGTGCCAGCAGTTTGGGAGGACTGGAGGAGCAGTACTTC. This gives the protein CASSLGGLEEQYF.

This clonotype was seen ten or more times. This chain links TRBV6-2 or TRBV6-3 with TRBJ2-3, with 9 bases fitting TRBD2. CDR1 and CDR2 (germline): MNHEY, SVGEGT. V was pared by 7 bases and J by 5 bases, with 10 bases of the junction left unmatched. CDR3 length equals 15 residues. The CDR3 here is CASKVAGAGEDTQYF. The CDR3 nucleotides are TGTGCCAGCAAAGTAGCGGGAGCTGGTGAAGATACGCAGTATTTT.

This clonotype appeared a few times. The J gene is TRBJ2-2, the V gene TRBV7-3; 11 bases fit TRBD1. The germline V gene has CDR1 SGHTA and CDR2 FQGTGA. The length of the CDR3 is 18 residues. The V gene end was trimmed by 5 bases and the J gene end by 0 bases; junction bases not matched to a gene: 8. CDR3 in amino acids: CASSRRTGGMSNTGELFF. In DNA form, the CDR3 reads TGTGCCAGCAGCAGAAGGACAGGGGGCATGTCGAACACCGGGGAGCTGTTTTTT.